This T cell receptor beta chain was identified in a study of cytomegalovirus exposure and HLA in healthy donors. The study, taken as a whole, reports: Analyses of presence/absence relied on an assumption of roughly uniform sequencing depth across donors. A missense DCLRE1C variant was associated with V- and J-gene trimming of TCR beta chains in a later analysis, and an independent cohort replicated the association. Later, TCR association rates were found to vary by HLA locus, highest for DRB1 and lowest for HLA-C.

CDR1 and CDR2 (germline): LNHDA, SQIVND (reference sequence). Trimming took 3 bases from V and 7 from J; bases not matched to a gene: 9. The CDR3 sequence is 15 residues long. Primers for the PCR totalled 60 Vbeta and 13 Jbeta. Methods used by the authors: In a later analysis, of 80 million or so unique beta chains, some 10 million appeared in at least two donors. Clones were sequenced by immunoSEQ multiplex PCR, and TCRdb holds only the in-frame ones, with some missing. V, J and clone size are those of that table, while D and trimming were read from the DNA. The sample lists some 190,000 clones, about 82% occurring once. On this clone itself: Its antigen is as yet unknown.

Source material: PBMCs. This clonotype was sampled from a man in his late teens or twenties in good health and CMV-seronegative. This rearrangement joins TRBV19 to TRBJ1-2, with TRBD1 matching 9 bases. The CDR3 nucleotides read TGTGCCAGTAGTATTGGGACAGGGCGTTTCGTTGGCTACACCTTC. Its translation: CASSIGTGRFVGYTF.